The present entry profiles one T cell receptor beta chain with its context. Its antigen is unknown. Here immunoSEQ multiplex PCR was the method, and the copy in TCRdb shows in-frame clones only, minus some. This table has roughly 95,000 clones, 88% appearing once. Unmatched junction bases numbered 17, after V lost 9 bases and J lost 5 bases. The CDR3 has 17 amino acids. Germline-derived CDR1 and CDR2 are LNHDA and SQIVND (reference sequence). The data belong to a study of T cell responses to AZD1222 COVID-19 vaccine. Study in general: Second-dose schedules of about 4 or about 12 weeks were combined.

Study-wide findings and caveats: Clonal diversity may have been underestimated, and the donors were mostly white British, with more females than males. Spike-specific TCRs gained breadth and depth after people received two AZD1222 doses. No day 14 peak samples; only post-peak repertoires were characterized.

The sample consisted of peripheral blood, taken on day 0 of AZD1222 vaccination. This chain links TRBV19 with TRBJ2-7; 12 nucleotides line up with TRBD2. The sequence was obtained from an adult in good health. CDR3 protein: CASRRSPGLAGFDEQYF. Here the CDR3 DNA reads TGTGCCAGCAGAAGGTCACCCGGACTAGCGGGATTCGACGAGCAGTACTTC.